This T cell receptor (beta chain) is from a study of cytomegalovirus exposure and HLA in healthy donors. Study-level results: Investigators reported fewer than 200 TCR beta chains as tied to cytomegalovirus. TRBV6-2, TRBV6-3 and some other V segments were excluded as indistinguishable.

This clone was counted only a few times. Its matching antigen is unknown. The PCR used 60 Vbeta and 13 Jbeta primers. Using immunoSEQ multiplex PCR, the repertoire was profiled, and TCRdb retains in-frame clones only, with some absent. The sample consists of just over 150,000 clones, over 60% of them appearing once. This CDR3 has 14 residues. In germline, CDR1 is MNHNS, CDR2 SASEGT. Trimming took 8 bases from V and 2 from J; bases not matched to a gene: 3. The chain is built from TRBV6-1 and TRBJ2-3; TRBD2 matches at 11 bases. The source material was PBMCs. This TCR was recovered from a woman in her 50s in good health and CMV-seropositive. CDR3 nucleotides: TGTGCCAGCCGACTAGCGGGAACCACAGATACGCAGTATTTT. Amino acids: CASRLAGTTDTQYF.